The rows below give T cell receptor beta chains drawn from one sample of a study of cytomegalovirus exposure and HLA in healthy donors. The table came from immunoSEQ multiplex PCR; TCRdb's copy has only in-frame clones and leaves some out. The sample table sets out 100,000 to 150,000 clones. The sample comprised PBMCs. All receptors derive from a man aged 18 to 29 in good health and CMV-seronegative. CDR3s include the opening cysteine and the closing phenylalanine or tryptophan. The D gene is left open where the match is weak.

j_call d_call v_call cdr3_length cdr3_nt cdr3_aa
TRBJ1-5 TRBD1 TRBV6-1 14 TGTGCCAGCGGCGGGACAGCTCTCAATCAGCCCCAGCATTTT CASGGTALNQPQHF
TRBJ2-7 - TRBV2 12 TGTGCCAGCAGGCCCCCCAGTTACGAGCAGTACTTC CASRPPSYEQYF
TRBJ1-2 - TRBV7-3 14 TGTGCCAGCAGCCCCCTCGTCGAAGGCGGAGGCTACACCTTC CASSPLVEGGGYTF
TRBJ2-1 - TRBV5-1 17 TGCGCCAGCCACCGGCGGAGAGGGCGGGGGCTATACAATGAGCAGTTCTTC CASHRRRGRGLYNEQFF
TRBJ2-7 TRBD2 TRBV5-1 17 TGCGCCAGCAGCCCCGGACTAGCGGGAGTCGTGTCCTACGAGCAGTACTTC CASSPGLAGVVSYEQYF
TRBJ2-1 TRBD2 TRBV2 14 TGTGCCACAACAGGGCGGGGGGTATTCAATGAGCAGTTCTTC CATTGRGVFNEQFF
TRBJ2-7 - TRBV19 14 TGTGCCAGTAGTATAGGGACCCCAGCGGGCGAGCAGTACTTC CASSIGTPAGEQYF
TRBJ2-1 TRBD1 TRBV5-6 14 TGTGCCAGCAGCCCCGAGACAGGGGGGAATGAGCAGTTCTTC CASSPETGGNEQFF
TRBJ1-2 - TRBV28 12 TGTGCCAGCAGTTTAGGGGGAGGGGGGTACACCTTC CASSLGGGGYTF
TRBJ2-1 - TRBV5-1 15 TGCGCCAGCAGCCCCACGGTGAGCTCCTACAATGAGCAGTTCTTC CASSPTVSSYNEQFF
TRBJ2-7 - TRBV19 12 TGTGCCACCCTGACAGTCAGAGGAGAGCAGTACTTC CATLTVRGEQYF